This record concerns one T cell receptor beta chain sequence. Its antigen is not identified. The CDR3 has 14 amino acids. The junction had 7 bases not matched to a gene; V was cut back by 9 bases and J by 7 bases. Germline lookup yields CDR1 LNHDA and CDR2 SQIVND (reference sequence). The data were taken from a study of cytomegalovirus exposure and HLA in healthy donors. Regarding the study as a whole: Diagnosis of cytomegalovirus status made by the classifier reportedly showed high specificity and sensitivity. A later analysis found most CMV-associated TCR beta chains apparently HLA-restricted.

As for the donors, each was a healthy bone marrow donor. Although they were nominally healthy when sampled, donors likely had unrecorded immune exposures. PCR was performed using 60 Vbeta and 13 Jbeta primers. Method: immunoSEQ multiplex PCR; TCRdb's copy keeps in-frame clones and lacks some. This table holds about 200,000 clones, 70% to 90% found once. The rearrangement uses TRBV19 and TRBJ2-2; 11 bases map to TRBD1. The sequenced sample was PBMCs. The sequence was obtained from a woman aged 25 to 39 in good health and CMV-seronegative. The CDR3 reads CASRGQGGNGELFF. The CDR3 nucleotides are TGTGCCAGCCGGGGACAGGGGGGGAACGGGGAGCTGTTTTTT. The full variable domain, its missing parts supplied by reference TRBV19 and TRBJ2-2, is DGGITQSPKYLFRKEGQNVTLSCEQNLNHDAMYWYRQDPGQGLRLIYYSQIVNDFQKGDIAEGYSVSREKKESFPLTVTSAQKNPTAFYLCASRGQGGNGELFFGEGSRLTVL.